Listed below are T cell receptor beta chains from one sample, sequenced in a study of neurological immune-mediated disorders. MiXCR, run by TCRdb on the 5' RACE reads, gives a single entry per CDR3 protein. Of 70,000 to 95,000 distinct CDR3 sequences detected, roughly an eighth appear once; the ten largest clones hold approximately 6.8%. The sequenced material came from PBMCs. These receptors came from a woman aged 50 to 60 in good health. CDR3s leave out the opening cysteine and the closing phenylalanine or tryptophan.

len: 14; j_gene: TRBJ2-1; v_gene: TRBV12-3/TRBV12-4; CDR3aa: ASNRQGAIKGNEQF
len: 11; j_gene: TRBJ2-7; v_gene: TRBV5-1; CDR3aa: ASSLNKAYEQY
len: 12; j_gene: TRBJ2-7; v_gene: TRBV20-1; CDR3aa: SARSRGGYNEQY
len: 13; j_gene: TRBJ2-2; v_gene: TRBV11-2; CDR3aa: ASSPGGVNTGELF
len: 11; j_gene: TRBJ1-2; v_gene: TRBV20-1; CDR3aa: SAREGAFFGYT
len: 12; j_gene: TRBJ2-5; v_gene: TRBV10-3; CDR3aa: AISASGGEETQY
len: 13; j_gene: TRBJ1-6; v_gene: TRBV5-1; CDR3aa: ASSLRDTNNSPLH
len: 14; j_gene: TRBJ1-4; v_gene: TRBV5-1; CDR3aa: AGKYDPGRPDEKLF
len: 11; j_gene: TRBJ1-2; v_gene: TRBV5-6; CDR3aa: ASSLEQGRRNT
len: 15; j_gene: TRBJ2-2; v_gene: TRBV5-1; CDR3aa: ASSLLGSGFYTGELF
len: 14; j_gene: TRBJ1-4; v_gene: TRBV5-1; CDR3aa: ASSFDRAPPNEKLF
len: 13; j_gene: TRBJ1-4; v_gene: TRBV5-1; CDR3aa: ASGPRGSANEKLF
len: 12; j_gene: TRBJ1-1; v_gene: TRBV5-1; CDR3aa: ASSLQVFGTEAF
len: 13; j_gene: TRBJ2-5; v_gene: TRBV5-1; CDR3aa: ASSPDSYPQETQY
len: 11; j_gene: TRBJ1-1; v_gene: TRBV28; CDR3aa: ASPTRDRTEAF
len: 13; j_gene: TRBJ2-1; v_gene: TRBV9; CDR3aa: ASSVGPGRGYEQF